The next 12 T cell receptor beta chains were all read from a single sample in a study of tumor-infiltrating lymphocytes in primary liver carcinoma. Co-extraction of RNA and DNA was performed on roughly 20-34 mg of unsorted bulk tissue. The researchers produced TCR beta cDNA from about 510 ng total RNA with a constant-region primer. Employing slightly modified ARM-PCR, three nested multiplex PCR rounds were run, and these gave rise to the TCR beta libraries. Primers for the first two PCR rounds were TRBV1-TRBV30 forward primers and a C-beta reverse primer (10 cycles per round). MiXCR, applied by TCRdb to the multiplex PCR reads, yields one record per CDR3 protein. The repertoire holds around 81,000 distinct CDR3 sequences, with 71% as singletons. Sample: liver tumor tissue from sampling region 4. Noted subset: tumor region T4, right-lateral pole. The origin of the receptors is a woman in her fifties or sixties with primary liver carcinoma and hepatitis B virus infection.

This clonotype showed up just a few times. Possible read error: a much larger clone is one base away. The CDR3 nucleotides read TGTGCCAGCAGTGCCGGGACAGGGGGTCGGGAGACCCAGTACTTC. This encodes CASSAGTGGRETQYF. The chain recombines TRBV6-1 with TRBJ2-5; 11 bases map to TRBD1. Germline CDR1 reads MNHNS; CDR2 reads SASEGT. The ends lost 4 bases at V and 5 bases at J; junction bases unmatched: 6. The CDR3 spans 15 residues.

With respect to this clonotype: The junction does not match germline at one end; this may be a read error. V is TRBV11-3 and J is TRBJ2-1, with 9 nucleotides matching TRBD2. The germline V gene has CDR1 SGHNT and CDR2 YENEEA. This CDR3 region has 18 residues. CDR3 in amino acids: CASSLGQGGGAGYYEQIF. The CDR3 DNA follows: TGTGCCAGCAGCTTAGGTCAAGGCGGGGGGGCCGGCTACTATGAGCAGATCTTC.

This clonotype is medium-sized (0.01 to 0.1%). This chain joins TRBV11-3 and TRBJ2-5; the D gene is possibly TRBD2 (6 bases). The V gene's germline CDR1 is SGHNT and CDR2 YENEEA. Trimming took off 1 base at V and 5 bases at J, with 14 bases between the two ends. The CDR3 totals 15 residues. CDR3 nucleotides: TGTGCCAGCAGCTTAGGCGGAGGGCCAGGGGAGACCCAGTACTTC. It yields the protein CASSLGGGPGETQYF.

With regard to this clonotype: The conserved phenylalanine or tryptophan is not found at the CDR3 terminus, so this likely reflects a read error. V usage is TRBV6-5 and J usage is TRBJ1-1; D ambiguous. CDR1 MNHEY and CDR2 SVGAGI come from the germline V gene. The length of the CDR3 is 14 residues. The germline V and J ends were trimmed by 5 bases and 10 bases, with 20 bases remaining between them. CDR3 residues: CASSRLTRQGTAFV. The CDR3 DNA reads TGTGCCAGCAGTCGCCTTACCAGACAAGGCACAGCTTTCGTG.

This clonotype was seen only a few times. The rearrangement joins TRBV20-1 to TRBJ1-1; the D gene is possibly TRBD1 (5 bases). From germline, CDR1 is DFQATT and CDR2 SNEGSKA (reference sequence). Deletions cut 0 bases from V and 13 bases from J, with 24 bases between. CDR3 length: 15 amino acids. The CDR3 reads CSARDRMRQMSFVFF. DNA of the CDR3: TGCAGTGCTAGAGATCGAATGAGACAGATGAGCTTCGTTTTCTTT.

The chain links TRBV2 to TRBJ2-7; 12 positions agree with TRBD2. This CDR3 comprises 15 residues. The germline V gene has CDR1 SNHLY and CDR2 FYNNEI. J was trimmed by 4 bases and V by 6 bases; bases with no gene match: 7. CDR3 in DNA: TGTGCCAGCAGGGCGACTAGCGGGGGCCAATACGAGCAGTACTTC. Its translation: CASRATSGGQYEQYF.

As to this clonotype: Germline and junction disagree at one end, which may indicate a read error. The chain recombines TRBV11-2 with TRBJ2-3; tentatively, D is TRBD2 (5 bases). The CDR3 totals 17 residues. Germline CDR1 SGHAT, CDR2 FQNNGV. The CDR3 is CTSSLDPGETSTDTQYF. CDR3 bases: TGTACCAGCAGCTTAGATCCTGGGGAGACTAGCACAGATACGCAGTATTTT.

A note on this clonotype: This sequence may be a read error, since a much larger clone differs from it by one base. The CDR3 here is CASCQTSPETQYF. CDR3 coding DNA: TGTGCCAGCTGCCAGACTAGCCCGGAGACCCAGTACTTC. This sequence joins TRBV11-1 and TRBJ2-5; 7 bases align to TRBD2. The CDR3 length is 13 residues. Germline trimming cut 8 bases from V and 5 bases from J; bases unmatched to any gene: 8. Germline loops: CDR1 SGHAT, CDR2 FQDESV (reference sequence). Supplemented by reference TRBV11-1 and TRBJ2-5, the full variable domain reads EAEVAQSPRYKITEKSQAVAFWCDPISGHATLYWYRQILGQGPELLVQFQDESVVDDSQLPKDRFSAERLKGVDSTLKIQPAELGDSAMYLCASCQTSPETQYFGPGTRLLVL.

This clonotype was observed a handful of times. A read error may produce the germline difference seen at one junction end. The chain couples TRBV6-5 to TRBJ2-1, with 12 bases that match TRBD2. The CDR3 sequence is 16 residues long. Germline-derived CDR1 and CDR2 are MNHEY and SVGAGI. As DNA, the CDR3 is TGTGCCAGCAGGGAGACTAGCGGGAGCCGTGGGAATGAGCGGTTCTTC. Its protein product is CASRETSGSRGNERFF.

The chain links TRBV28 to TRBJ1-3; weak D call: TRBD1 (5 bases). The CDR3 totals 13 residues. V was shortened by 3 bases and J by 7 bases, with 10 bases between the two germline ends. CDR1 is MDHEN and CDR2 is SYDVKM in the germline V gene. CDR3 protein: CASSFGRVNTIYF. CDR3 DNA: TGTGCCAGCAGTTTCGGCAGGGTGAACACCATATATTTT.

Remarks on this clonotype: One end of the junction does not line up with germline, which may come from a read error. The genes are TRBV11-1 and TRBJ2-7; maybe TRBD2 (6 bases). This CDR3 contains 15 residues. The germline CDR1 and CDR2 sequences are SGHAT and FQDESV (reference sequence). The CDR3 sequence is CASIPRTAGLREQYF. DNA for the CDR3: TGTGCCAGCATCCCTCGGACGGCAGGACTACGCGAGCAGTATTTC.

There are many counts of this clonotype. This chain uses TRBV29-1 with TRBJ2-7; 8 bases fit TRBD2. Germline CDR1 and CDR2: SQVTM and ANQGSEA. This CDR3 region has 14 residues. J lost 3 bases, V lost 4 bases, and 8 bases had no gene match. In DNA, the CDR3 is TGCAGCGTTGTTATTCCGGGACTAGACTACGAGCAGTACTTC. Amino acid sequence: CSVVIPGLDYEQYF.